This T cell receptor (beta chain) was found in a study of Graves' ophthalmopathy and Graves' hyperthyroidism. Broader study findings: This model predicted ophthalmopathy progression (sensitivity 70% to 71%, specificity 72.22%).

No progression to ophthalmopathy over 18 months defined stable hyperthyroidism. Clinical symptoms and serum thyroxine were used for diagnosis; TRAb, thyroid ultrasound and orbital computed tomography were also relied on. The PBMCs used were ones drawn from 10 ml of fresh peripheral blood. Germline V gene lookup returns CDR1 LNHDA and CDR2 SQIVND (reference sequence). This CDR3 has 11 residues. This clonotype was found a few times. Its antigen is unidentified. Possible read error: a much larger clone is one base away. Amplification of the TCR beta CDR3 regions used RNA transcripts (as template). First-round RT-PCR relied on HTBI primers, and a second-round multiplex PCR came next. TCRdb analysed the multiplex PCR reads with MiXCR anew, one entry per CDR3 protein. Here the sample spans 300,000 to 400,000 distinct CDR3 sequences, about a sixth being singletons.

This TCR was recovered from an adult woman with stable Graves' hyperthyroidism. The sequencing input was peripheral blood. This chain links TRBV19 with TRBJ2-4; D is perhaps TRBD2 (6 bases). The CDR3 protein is CASSGGNIKYF. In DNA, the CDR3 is TGTGCCAGTAGTGGGGGGAACATTAAGTACTTC.